Following are 27 T cell receptor beta chains from one sample sequenced in a study of PD-L1 blockade in urothelial cancer. Clones were sequenced by immunoSEQ multiplex PCR, and TCRdb holds only the in-frame ones, with some missing. The repertoire holds some 39,000 clones, with more than 75% as singletons. Time point denoted: peripheral blood 6 weeks after treatment start. The source was PBMCs, collected around atezolizumab (anti-PD-L1) treatment. The source is a man between 65 and 85 years old with urothelial cancer.

This clone was detected a few times. The gene calls are TRBV18 and TRBJ1-5; TRBD1 might be the D (5 bases). CDR1 is KGHSH, CDR2 LQKENI, per germline. V was cut by 3 bases and J by 6 bases, with 18 bases left in between. This CDR3 has 16 residues. CDR3 coding DNA: TGTGCCAGCTCACCGATGAACGGGGGTCGTGGTCAGCCCCAGCATTTT. Its translation is CASSPMNGGRGQPQHF.

This chain connects TRBV2 to TRBJ1-4, with 8 bases that match TRBD1. CDR3 length equals 13 residues. V shed 6 bases, J shed 7 bases, and the junction held 4 bases outside the gene matches. Per germline, CDR1 SNHLY and CDR2 FYNNEI. The CDR3 region is CASSSQGGEKLFF. In DNA, the CDR3 is TGTGCCAGCAGCTCACAGGGGGGTGAAAAACTGTTTTTT.

The chain combines TRBV5-3 with TRBJ2-1; 7 nucleotides line up with TRBD2. TRBV5-3 is known as an ORF, though its function is uncertain. This CDR3 spans 15 amino acids. With 0 bases clipped from V and 3 bases from J, the junction kept 3 bases outside the gene matches. Here the CDR3 reads CARSLELADYNEQFF. CDR3 nucleotide sequence: TGTGCCAGAAGCTTGGAGCTAGCGGACTACAATGAGCAGTTCTTC.

V and J are TRBV6-5 and TRBJ1-1, with D unclear. The germline gives CDR1 MNHEY, CDR2 SVGAGI. The CDR3 has 14 amino acids. V shed 6 bases and J shed 0 bases, with 11 bases lying between them. The CDR3 bases are TGTGCCAGCAGGCCTCCCGCGATGAACACTGAAGCTTTCTTT. Protein product: CASRPPAMNTEAFF.

The gene calls are TRBV18 and TRBJ2-7, with TRBD2 matching over 11 bases. V dropped 1 base and J dropped 1; count of bases not matched to a gene: 3. Per the germline V gene, CDR1 is KGHSH and CDR2 is LQKENI. The length of the CDR3 is 16 residues. The CDR3 bases are TGTGCCAGCTCACCACTAGCGGGAGGGCCATCCTACGAGCAGTACTTC. This gives the protein CASSPLAGGPSYEQYF. Drawing the rest from reference TRBV18 and TRBJ2-7, the complete variable domain is NAGVMQNPRHLVRRRGQEARLRCSPMKGHSHVYWYRQLPEEGLKFMVYLQKENIIDESGMPKERFSAEFPKEGPSILRIQQVVRGDSAAYFCASSPLAGGPSYEQYFGPGTRLTVT.

V gene TRBV18 combines with J gene TRBJ1-1, with TRBD1 matching 8 bases. CDR1 KGHSH and CDR2 LQKENI come from the germline V gene. There are 14 residues in the CDR3. The ends lost 2 bases at V and 3 bases at J; junction bases unmatched: 2. The CDR3 region is CASSPGQGYTEAFF. DNA of the CDR3: TGTGCCAGCTCACCAGGACAGGGTTACACTGAAGCTTTCTTT.

The chain joins TRBV19 to TRBJ2-1; 8 nucleotides agree with TRBD2. Germline CDR1 is LNHDA and CDR2 is SQIVND (reference sequence). After removal of 7 bases from V and 2 bases from J, the junction contained 4 bases not matched to a gene. This CDR3 has 14 residues. The CDR3 coding sequence is TGTGCCAGTAAGGCGGGAGGTCCCTACAATGAGCAGTTCTTC. It specifies CASKAGGPYNEQFF.

The CDR3: CASGVQGANEKLFF. The CDR3, as DNA: TGTGCCAGCGGAGTACAGGGGGCTAATGAAAAACTGTTTTTT. The V call is TRBV28, the J call TRBJ1-4; TRBD1 agrees at 8 bases. V lost 8 bases and J lost 3; bases outside the gene matches: 5. CDR1 and CDR2 from the germline V gene are MDHEN and SYDVKM. The CDR3 is 14 amino acids.

V and J are TRBV28 and TRBJ1-1; D not certain. The CDR3 spans 16 residues. V dropped 6 bases and J dropped 1 base, with 18 bases sitting between them. Germline V lookup: CDR1 MDHEN, CDR2 SYDVKM. DNA for the CDR3: TGTGCCAGCAGCGATCTCAACCTTAGCGGGAACACTGAAGCTTTCTTT. It specifies CASSDLNLSGNTEAFF.

This chain uses TRBV28 with TRBJ1-2; no clear D gene. The CDR3 covers 16 residues. Deletions cut 6 bases from V and 3 bases from J, with 20 bases between. Germline assignment: CDR1 MDHEN and CDR2 SYDVKM. The CDR3 reads CASSLMGSQFHYGYTF. Here the CDR3 DNA reads TGTGCCAGCAGCCTAATGGGCAGCCAATTTCACTATGGCTACACCTTC.

There are a few counts of this clone. The chain links TRBV9 to TRBJ1-5; a weak D match, TRBD1 (6 bases). Germline V gene lookup returns CDR1 SGDLS and CDR2 YYNGEE. This CDR3 contains 13 residues. V was shortened by 3 bases and J by 7 bases, with 11 bases between the two germline ends. This CDR3 is CASSAGALQPQHF. The CDR3 DNA reads as TGTGCCAGCAGCGCAGGGGCGCTCCAGCCCCAGCATTTT.

The rearrangement joins TRBV5-1 to TRBJ2-6; maybe TRBD1 (6 bases). This CDR3 spans 17 amino acids. The germline V gene encodes CDR1 SGHRS and CDR2 YFSETQ. The germline V and J ends were trimmed by 4 bases and 8 bases, with 22 bases remaining between them. DNA of the CDR3: TGCGCCAGCAGCCAGGACAGCATACCTCTGGGGACCAACGTCCTGACTTTC. Encoded protein: CASSQDSIPLGTNVLTF.

The chain combines TRBV30 with TRBJ2-7; possible D gene TRBD1, 6 bases. The germline V gene has CDR1 GTSNPN and CDR2 SVGIG (reference sequence). The CDR3 has 12 amino acids. Trimming left V 2 bases short and J 4 bases short, with 9 bases between. The CDR3 region is CAWSSQGYEQYF. CDR3 nucleotide sequence: TGTGCCTGGAGTTCACAGGGTTACGAGCAGTACTTC.

The chain couples TRBV5-8 to TRBJ2-3, with D perhaps matching TRBD1 (5 bases). Germline V gene sequence: CDR1 SGHTS, CDR2 YDEGEE. This CDR3 contains 16 residues. The germline V and J ends were trimmed by 0 bases and 0 bases, with 11 bases remaining between them. CDR3 protein: CASSLAGSASTDTQYF. The CDR3 nucleotides read TGTGCCAGCAGCTTGGCAGGGTCGGCTAGCACAGATACGCAGTATTTT.

This rearrangement joins TRBV27 to TRBJ2-1; 10 bases align to TRBD2. CDR3 length equals 17 residues. Germline V gene sequence: CDR1 MNHEY, CDR2 SMNVEV (reference sequence). V shed 5 bases and J 6 bases; nucleotides not matched to a gene: 13. The CDR3 nucleotides are TGTGCCAGCAGTCCGGCCGTCCTAGCGGGAGTCGGCAATGAGCAGTTCTTC. Translated: CASSPAVLAGVGNEQFF.

V gene TRBV4-1 combines with J gene TRBJ2-1; 12 nucleotides align to TRBD2. J lost 11 bases, V lost 2 bases, and 10 bases had no gene match. The CDR3 contains 16 residues. CDR1 and CDR2 (germline): MGHRA, YSYEKL. The CDR3 reads CASSQTGLAGSGKQFF. CDR3 nucleotides: TGCGCCAGCAGCCAAACCGGACTAGCGGGATCCGGAAAGCAGTTCTTC.

Only one count was recorded for this clone. The chain carries TRBV2 and TRBJ2-1, with D maybe TRBD2 (6 bases). The germline V gene has CDR1 SNHLY and CDR2 FYNNEI. The CDR3 runs to 13 residues. V lost 6 bases, J lost 5 bases, and 11 bases lay in between. The CDR3 DNA sequence: TGTGCCAGCAGAACCAGACTAGACAATGAGCAGTTCTTC. As protein: CASRTRLDNEQFF.

The chain carries TRBV5-1 and TRBJ1-2, with D possibly TRBD1 on 6 matching bases. This CDR3 comprises 14 residues. CDR1 is SGHRS, CDR2 YFSETQ, per germline. Trimming took off 1 base at V and 2 bases at J, with 9 bases between the two ends. CDR3 coding DNA: TGCGCCAGCAGCTTGTCAGGGGACAACTATGGCTACACCTTC. Encoded protein: CASSLSGDNYGYTF.

The chain joins TRBV10-2 to TRBJ2-1, with D maybe TRBD2 (5 bases). The CDR3 consists of 15 residues. Trimming cost V 3 bases and J 2 bases, with 11 bases left between them. Per germline, CDR1 WSHSY and CDR2 SAAADI. Here the CDR3 reads CASSEGSGPYNEQFF. In DNA, the CDR3 is TGCGCCAGCAGTGAAGGCAGCGGCCCCTACAATGAGCAGTTCTTC.

This chain connects TRBV23-1 to TRBJ2-7, with 8 bases that match TRBD1. TRBV23-1 belongs to the ORF category, with a function that is uncertain. The CDR3 is 19 residues long. V lost 3 bases and J lost 2; bases outside the gene matches: 18. This CDR3 reads CASSHPKPLRQGTTYEQYF. The CDR3 DNA is TGCGCCAGCAGTCATCCTAAACCCCTTAGACAGGGGACGACCTACGAGCAGTACTTC.

The V and J genes are TRBV6-6 and TRBJ2-1; 7 positions match TRBD2. The CDR3 contains 16 residues. Per the germline V gene, CDR1 is MNHNY and CDR2 is SVGAGI (reference sequence). The J segment lost 7 bases and the V segment lost 6 bases, leaving 15 bases of the junction unmatched. CDR3 in DNA: TGTGCCAGCAGCCGCTGGGACTTGGTGGGGGGGAATGAGCAGTTCTTC. This sequence encodes CASSRWDLVGGNEQFF.

The DNA of the CDR3 is TGTGCCAGCAGCGGCCTAGGTCTTCTCGGCCAGTACTTC. Translation gives CASSGLGLLGQYF. This chain joins TRBV11-2 and TRBJ2-7; D remains ambiguous. Germline lookup yields CDR1 SGHAT and CDR2 FQNNGV. The CDR3 is 13 amino acids. Between the trimmed V and J ends, which lost 5 bases and 10 bases, there was a span of 18 bases.

This rearrangement joins TRBV10-3 to TRBJ1-5; D gene uncertain. Looked up from germline, CDR1 is ENHRY and CDR2 is SYGVKD. The CDR3 is made up of 15 amino acids. V lost 3 bases and J lost 6, with 15 bases in between. CDR3 loop: CAISDASPEGQPQHF. In DNA form, the CDR3 reads TGTGCCATCAGTGACGCATCCCCAGAGGGTCAGCCCCAGCATTTT.

The table lists this clone with a few counts. This rearrangement joins TRBV9 to TRBJ1-2; weak D call: TRBD1 (5 bases). This CDR3 spans 15 amino acids. Germline V gene sequence: CDR1 SGDLS, CDR2 YYNGEE. Trimming pared 3 bases from V and 2 bases from J, leaving 14 bases between. The CDR3 DNA follows: TGTGCCAGCAGCGCGAAGCAGGGCTTAAACTATGGCTACACCTTC. This translates into CASSAKQGLNYGYTF. Full variable domain (outside the CDR3, taken from reference TRBV9 and TRBJ1-2): DSGVTQTPKHLITATGQRVTLRCSPRSGDLSVYWYQQSLDQGLQFLIQYYNGEERAKGNILERFSAQQFPDLHSELNLSSLELGDSALYFCASSAKQGLNYGYTFGSGTRLTVV.

J is TRBJ1-3 and V is TRBV5-6, with D uncertain. CDR1 and CDR2 from the germline V gene are SGHDT and YYEEEE. The ends were cut back, 3 bases at V and 4 bases at J, with 17 bases in the middle. This CDR3 has 16 residues. DNA for the CDR3: TGTGCCAGCAGCTCCATACATGACATATACGGAAACACCATATATTTT. As protein: CASSSIHDIYGNTIYF.

This rearrangement joins TRBV19 to TRBJ2-7; TRBD2 matches 9 bases. Germline V gene sequence: CDR1 LNHDA, CDR2 SQIVND (reference sequence). CDR3 length: 14 amino acids. Trimming cost V 5 bases and J 0 bases; bases outside gene matches: 2. DNA of the CDR3: TGTGCCAGTAGTTCTAGCGGGGCCTCCTACGAGCAGTACTTC. It yields the protein CASSSSGASYEQYF. Supplemented by reference TRBV19 and TRBJ2-7, the full variable domain reads DGGITQSPKYLFRKEGQNVTLSCEQNLNHDAMYWYRQDPGQGLRLIYYSQIVNDFQKGDIAEGYSVSREKKESFPLTVTSAQKNPTAFYLCASSSSGASYEQYFGPGTRLTVT.

DNA for the CDR3: TGTGCCAGCAACTCACTCCAGGGATCTGAAGCTTTCTTT. The encoded protein is CASNSLQGSEAFF. This chain joins TRBV7-9 and TRBJ1-1; D may be TRBD1 (5 bases). The V gene's germline CDR1 is SEHNR and CDR2 FQNEAQ (reference sequence). V dropped 7 bases and J dropped 6 bases, with 15 bases sitting between them. The CDR3 is 13 residues long.